Shown below are 20 T cell receptor beta chains from a single sample sequenced in a study of T cell responses to AZD1222 COVID-19 vaccine (dated by TCRdb to the early 2020s). Preparation of the library involved the immunoSEQ multiplex PCR assay. The table comes from immuneACCESS by way of TCRdb, which keeps in-frame sequences with V and J called. Part of the clones is missing from these tables; in studies checked, under half for an unresolved V gene and the rest for unknown reasons. The sample profile shows about 150,000 clones; about nine tenths of them were found once. In total, the top ten clones hold 2.5% to 4% of the sample. Explained via the paper, the time point label denotes: about 28 days (+/-7) after the second vaccine dose. The specimen was peripheral blood, collected 28 days after the second AZD1222 dose. The source is an adult who received the AZD1222 COVID-19 vaccine.

CDR3 nucleotides: TGCAGTGCTAGGGCAGACGGGACCCAGTACTTC. Translated, it gives CSARADGTQYF. The chain uses TRBV20-1 and TRBJ2-5, with no clear D. This CDR3 contains 11 residues. Germline V gene sequence: CDR1 DFQATT, CDR2 SNEGSKA (reference sequence). Trimming shortened V by 3 bases and J by 7 bases, and 9 bases separated the two germline ends.

The rearrangement uses TRBV3-1 (or the pseudogene TRBV3-2) and TRBJ2-7; 12 bases align to TRBD1. Germline V gene sequence: CDR1 LGHDT, CDR2 YNNKEL (reference sequence). This CDR3 contains 17 residues. The V segment lost 0 bases and the J segment 0 bases; nucleotides outside the gene matches: 3. The CDR3: CASSQEGGQGASYEQYF. CDR3 nucleotide sequence: TGTGCCAGCAGCCAAGAGGGGGGACAGGGGGCCTCCTACGAGCAGTACTTC.

This chain connects TRBV28 to TRBJ2-7; possibly TRBD2 for D (5 bases). The CDR3 is made up of 16 amino acids. CDR1 is MDHEN and CDR2 is SYDVKM in the germline V gene. Deletions cut 4 bases from V and 0 bases from J, with 16 bases between. CDR3 loop: CASSSIEGKLSYEQYF. In DNA, the CDR3 is TGTGCCAGCAGTTCCATCGAGGGAAAACTCTCCTACGAGCAGTACTTC.

This clone was found many times. This CDR3 is also generated by other DNA sequences in the sample. V gene TRBV5-6 combines with J gene TRBJ1-2, with no clear D. Trimming removed 0 bases from V and 3 bases from J, with 9 bases in between. Germline V gene sequence: CDR1 SGHDT, CDR2 YYEEEE. This CDR3 is 14 amino acids long. The CDR3 nucleotides are TGTGCCAGCAGCTTGGGGGTTAGGGACTATGGCTACACCTTC. Translating gives CASSLGVRDYGYTF. Complete variable domain (other parts from reference TRBV5-6 and TRBJ1-2): DAGVTQSPTHLIKTRGQQVTLRCSPKSGHDTVSWYQQALGQGPQFIFQYYEEEERQRGNFPDRFSGHQFPNYSSELNVNALLLGDSALYLCASSLGVRDYGYTFGSGTRLTVV.

This clone was seen a single time. The V call is TRBV28, the J call TRBJ1-2, with D maybe TRBD1 (5 bases). CDR1 and CDR2 from the germline V gene are MDHEN and SYDVKM. The V and J ends lost 5 bases and 0 bases respectively, with 7 bases between them. The CDR3 sequence is 13 residues long. CDR3 sequence (DNA): TGTGCCAGCAGTAAGACAGCTAACTATGGCTACACCTTC. It translates to CASSKTANYGYTF.

The rearrangement uses TRBV30 and TRBJ1-3, with D hard to call. CDR3 length: 14 residues. Germline-derived CDR1 and CDR2 are GTSNPN and SVGIG (reference sequence). V was clipped by 1 base and J by 0 bases, with 7 bases between them. DNA of the CDR3: TGTGCCTGGAGTGGAAGGAACTCTGGAAACACCATATATTTT. Translating it yields CAWSGRNSGNTIYF.

CDR3 sequence (DNA): TGTGCCAGCACCCCCCAGGTAGCGGGCGATACCGGGGAGCTGTTTTTT. This translates into CASTPQVAGDTGELFF. The gene calls are TRBV7-9 and TRBJ2-2; 7 nucleotides agree with TRBD2. The V gene's germline CDR1 is SEHNR and CDR2 FQNEAQ (reference sequence). The CDR3 has 16 amino acids. V was clipped by 7 bases and J by 5 bases; unmatched bases: 13.

V and J are TRBV4-3 and TRBJ1-2; D is unclear. The germline CDR1 and CDR2 sequences are LGHNA and YSLEER. The V end lost 4 bases, the J end lost 4 bases, and 10 bases lay between the germline ends. The CDR3 loop spans 13 amino acids. DNA of the CDR3: TGCGCCAGCAGCCTTGACACCCTCTATGGCTACACCTTC. Its translation is CASSLDTLYGYTF.

The J gene is TRBJ2-5, the V gene TRBV27; 8 bases map to TRBD2. V trimming: 6 bases; J trimming: 2 bases; junction bases outside the gene matches: 5. CDR3 size: 14 residues. The germline V gene has CDR1 MNHEY and CDR2 SMNVEV (reference sequence). This CDR3 reads CASRDGGVQETQYF. Here the CDR3 DNA reads TGTGCCAGCAGGGACGGGGGGGTACAAGAGACCCAGTACTTC.

The chain couples TRBV5-1 to TRBJ2-7, with 9 bases fitting TRBD2. The germline CDR1 and CDR2 sequences are SGHRS and YFSETQ. This CDR3 region has 15 residues. With V trimmed by 2 bases and J by 1 base, 4 bases remained unmatched. CDR3 amino acids: CASSFLAGSSYEQYF. CDR3 sequence (DNA): TGCGCCAGCAGCTTCCTAGCGGGAAGTTCCTACGAGCAGTACTTC.

V gene TRBV5-1 combines with J gene TRBJ1-6; perhaps TRBD1 as D (5 bases). Trimming stripped 0 bases from V and 8 bases from J, with 12 bases between. From germline, CDR1 is SGHRS and CDR2 YFSETQ. CDR3 size: 15 residues. The CDR3 loop is CASSLATRGDSPLHF. Here the CDR3 DNA reads TGCGCCAGCAGCTTGGCAACGAGGGGAGATTCACCCCTCCACTTT.

This chain links TRBV3-1 (or the pseudogene TRBV3-2) with TRBJ2-5; D is undetermined. Germline V CDR1 and CDR2: LGHDT, YNNKEL (reference sequence). This CDR3 is 15 amino acids long. V was trimmed by 4 bases and J by 5 bases, leaving 17 bases between them. The CDR3 sequence is CASSLRVVPGETQYF. CDR3 in DNA: TGTGCCAGCAGCCTAAGGGTAGTACCTGGGGAGACCCAGTACTTC.

In its sample, this clone was seen a few times. Other DNA sequences from this sample encode an identical CDR3 as well. This chain joins TRBV18 and TRBJ1-5; D is uncertain. This CDR3 region has 13 residues. CDR1 and CDR2 from the germline V gene are KGHSH and LQKENI. Trimming cost V 2 bases and J 1 base, with 3 bases left between them. The DNA for the CDR3 is TGTGCCAGCTCACCAGACAGCAATCAGCCCCAGCATTTT. Encoded protein: CASSPDSNQPQHF.

This sequence joins TRBV5-5 and TRBJ2-1; D may correspond to TRBD1 or TRBD2 (5 bases each). The V gene lost 5 bases and the J gene lost 10 bases, with 25 bases spanning the gap. Germline V gene lookup returns CDR1 SGHKS and CDR2 YYEKEE (reference sequence). This CDR3 is 16 amino acids long. This CDR3 is CASRSGYPVQTGEQFF. The CDR3 DNA reads as TGTGCCAGCAGGTCAGGGTATCCGGTTCAAACGGGGGAGCAGTTCTTC.

This clone was seen a single time. V is TRBV6-5 and J is TRBJ1-4; D is perhaps TRBD1 (6 bases). CDR1 and CDR2 from the germline V gene are MNHEY and SVGAGI. The CDR3 runs to 11 residues. V shed 11 bases and J shed 9 bases, with 13 bases lying between them. CDR3 amino acids: CAGRGAKKLFF. CDR3 bases: TGTGCCGGCCGGGGGGCGAAAAAACTGTTTTTT.

V is TRBV2 and J is TRBJ1-2; 7 bases fit TRBD1. V lost 1 base to trimming and J lost 8 bases; unmatched junction nucleotides: 4. Germline V lookup: CDR1 SNHLY, CDR2 FYNNEI. This CDR3 comprises 13 residues. CDR3 loop: CASSEETGSGYTF. The CDR3, as DNA: TGTGCCAGCAGTGAAGAGACAGGGAGCGGCTACACCTTC.

The rearrangement uses TRBV9 and TRBJ2-2; 7 bases agree with TRBD2. Trimming removed 0 bases from V and 1 base from J; junction bases left unmatched: 3. From germline, CDR1 is SGDLS and CDR2 YYNGEE. The CDR3 is 16 residues long. This CDR3 reads CASSVGLAENTGELFF. CDR3 DNA sequence: TGTGCCAGCAGCGTAGGCCTAGCGGAGAACACCGGGGAGCTGTTTTTT.

The V gene is TRBV14, the J gene TRBJ1-1, with D possibly being TRBD1 (6 bases). The CDR3 has 13 amino acids. The germline V and J ends were trimmed by 0 bases and 7 bases, with 9 bases remaining between them. Germline lookup yields CDR1 SGHDN and CDR2 FVKESK. The CDR3 bases are TGTGCCAGCAGCCAAGATCCACAGGGTGAAGCTTTCTTT. Translating it yields CASSQDPQGEAFF.

The chain has TRBV7-2 and TRBJ2-7; 10 bases match TRBD2. Germline V lookup: CDR1 SGHTA, CDR2 FQGNSA. V trimming: 3 bases; J trimming: 2 bases; junction bases outside the gene matches: 4. The CDR3 totals 15 residues. In DNA form, the CDR3 reads TGTGCCAGCAGCTTTGGGACTAGCGCGACCTACGAGCAGTACTTC. Encoded protein: CASSFGTSATYEQYF.

The chain joins TRBV6-5 to TRBJ2-2; D uncertain. The CDR3 extends over 13 amino acids. Germline V CDR1 and CDR2: MNHEY, SVGAGI. The V and J ends lost 6 bases and 5 bases respectively, with 10 bases between them. CDR3 protein: CASSRQPTGELFF. The CDR3 coding sequence is TGTGCCAGCAGCCGACAACCAACCGGGGAGCTGTTTTTT.